The next 12 T cell receptor beta chains were all read from a single sample in a study of cytomegalovirus exposure and HLA in healthy donors. PCR involved 60 Vbeta and 13 Jbeta primers. Generated by immunoSEQ multiplex PCR, the TCRdb table keeps only in-frame clones and is missing some. Of 150,000 to 200,000 clones in the sample, around three quarters were seen once. The specimen was PBMCs. These receptors came from a man aged 25-45 years in good health and CMV-seronegative.

This rearrangement joins TRBV11-2 to TRBJ2-3; tentatively, D is TRBD2 (5 bases). V was cut by 6 bases and J by 0 bases, with 16 bases left in between. The germline CDR1 and CDR2 sequences are SGHAT and FQNNGV. The CDR3 runs to 16 residues. CDR3 in amino acids: CASRYRTGESTDTQYF. In DNA, the CDR3 is TGTGCCAGCAGATATCGGACCGGGGAAAGCACAGATACGCAGTATTTT.

The chain is built from TRBV2 and TRBJ2-7, with 7 bases matching TRBD2. Looked up from germline, CDR1 is SNHLY and CDR2 is FYNNEI. The CDR3 spans 13 residues. Trimming at V came to 7 bases and at J to 0 bases, leaving 3 bases not matched to a gene. CDR3 sequence reads: CASNERGSYEQYF. CDR3 DNA sequence: TGTGCCAGCAACGAGCGGGGCTCCTACGAGCAGTACTTC.

The V gene is TRBV7-6, the J gene TRBJ2-3; TRBD1 is a possible D gene (5 bases). The V end was cut by 5 bases, the J end by 0 bases, with 6 bases between. The CDR3 has 13 residues. From germline, CDR1 is SGHVS and CDR2 FNYEAQ. Here the CDR3 DNA reads TGTGCCAGCAGCCGGACAAGCACAGATACGCAGTATTTT. Amino acids: CASSRTSTDTQYF.

This chain links TRBV5-1 with TRBJ1-3, with unresolved D. There are 18 residues in the CDR3. Trimming cost V 0 bases and J 1 base, with 17 bases left between them. CDR1 is SGHRS, CDR2 YFSETQ, per germline. This CDR3 reads CASSLGVGAATSGNTIYF. The DNA of the CDR3 is TGCGCCAGCAGCTTGGGAGTTGGCGCGGCCACTTCTGGAAACACCATATATTTT.

The chain uses TRBV29-1 and TRBJ2-2; weak D call: TRBD2 (6 bases). V lost 4 bases and J lost 0, with 9 bases in between. The CDR3 consists of 14 residues. Germline loops: CDR1 SQVTM, CDR2 ANQGSEA. This CDR3 is CSVVPGANTGELFF. CDR3 sequence (DNA): TGCAGCGTTGTACCGGGGGCGAACACCGGGGAGCTGTTTTTT.

The chain carries TRBV28 and TRBJ1-2; 8 nucleotides align to TRBD1. The junction had 6 bases not matched to a gene; V was cut back by 5 bases and J by 4 bases. The CDR3 runs to 14 residues. Looked up from germline, CDR1 is MDHEN and CDR2 is SYDVKM. The CDR3 DNA is TGTGCCAGCAGTCCACAGGGGGTCGGCTATGGCTACACCTTC. As protein: CASSPQGVGYGYTF.

This chain connects TRBV7-3 to TRBJ1-2; 9 positions agree with TRBD1. J was trimmed by 9 bases and V by 4 bases; bases with no gene match: 9. This CDR3 has 14 amino acids. Germline V gene sequence: CDR1 SGHTA, CDR2 FQGTGA. The CDR3 coding sequence is TGTGCCAGCAGCTCGAATGGTGGGACAGGGAGCTACACCTTC. Its protein product is CASSSNGGTGSYTF. The complete variable domain, with remaining parts taken from reference TRBV7-3 and TRBJ1-2, reads GAGVSQTPSNKVTEKGKYVELRCDPISGHTALYWYRQSLGQGPEFLIYFQGTGAADDSGLPNDRFFAVRPEGSVSTLKIQRTERGDSAVYLCASSSNGGTGSYTFGSGTRLTVV.

The chain is built from TRBV30 and TRBJ2-7; TRBD2 matches 13 bases. The CDR3 sequence is 16 residues long. Germline-derived CDR1 and CDR2 are GTSNPN and SVGIG (reference sequence). Trimming at V came to 2 bases and at J to 4 bases, leaving 8 bases not matched to a gene. The chain's CDR3 is CAWSFRTSGSSYEQYF. The CDR3, as DNA: TGTGCCTGGAGTTTCCGGACTAGCGGGAGCTCTTACGAGCAGTACTTC.

The V and J genes are TRBV27 and TRBJ2-1, with 14 bases fitting TRBD2. V trimming: 5 bases; J trimming: 4 bases; junction bases outside the gene matches: 7. The V gene's germline CDR1 is MNHEY and CDR2 SMNVEV (reference sequence). The CDR3 has 17 amino acids. For the CDR3, the DNA is TGTGCCAGCAGTATTCGGACTAGCGGGAGGATATACAATGAGCAGTTCTTC. Its translation: CASSIRTSGRIYNEQFF.

This chain uses TRBV6-5 with TRBJ2-7, with 7 bases lining up with TRBD1. Germline V gene data show CDR1 as MNHEY and CDR2 as SVGAGI. This CDR3 has 12 residues. V trimming: 10 bases; J trimming: 2 bases; junction bases outside the gene matches: 5. The CDR3 is CATRQGTYEQYF. The DNA of the CDR3 is TGTGCCACCCGACAGGGAACCTACGAGCAGTACTTC.

This clone was counted only a few times. This chain uses TRBV2 with TRBJ1-5; D call uncertain. The CDR3 covers 17 residues. With 0 bases removed from V and 5 bases from J, the gap between germline ends came to 17 bases. CDR1 is SNHLY and CDR2 is FYNNEI in the germline V gene. CDR3 nucleotides: TGTGCCAGCAGTGAAGCGCCGGGTGGCTTGATGGATCAGCCCCAGCATTTT. It codes for CASSEAPGGLMDQPQHF.

This clone is a singleton in its sample. The genes are TRBV11-2 and TRBJ2-3; 10 bases are shared with TRBD2. Germline loops: CDR1 SGHAT, CDR2 FQNNGV. The CDR3 length is 16 residues. Germline trimming cut 3 bases from V and 3 bases from J; bases unmatched to any gene: 6. The DNA of the CDR3 is TGTGCCAGCAGCTTCAGAGCGGGAGGGCCTACAGATACGCAGTATTTT. Translation: CASSFRAGGPTDTQYF.